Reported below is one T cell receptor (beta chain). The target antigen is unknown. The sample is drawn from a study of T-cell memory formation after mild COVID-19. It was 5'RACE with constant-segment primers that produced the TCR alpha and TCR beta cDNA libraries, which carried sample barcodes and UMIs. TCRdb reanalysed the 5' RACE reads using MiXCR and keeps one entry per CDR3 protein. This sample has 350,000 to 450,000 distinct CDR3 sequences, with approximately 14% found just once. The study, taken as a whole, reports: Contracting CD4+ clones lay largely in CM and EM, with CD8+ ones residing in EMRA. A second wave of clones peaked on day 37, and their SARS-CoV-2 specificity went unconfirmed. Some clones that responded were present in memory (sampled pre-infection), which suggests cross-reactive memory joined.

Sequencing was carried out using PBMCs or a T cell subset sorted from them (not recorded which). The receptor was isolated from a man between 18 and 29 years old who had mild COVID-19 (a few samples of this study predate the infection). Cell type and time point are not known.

The CDR3 DNA is TGTGCCAGCAGTTACTACCGTGAGCAGTTCTTC. Protein sequence: CASSYYREQFF. The chain recombines TRBV6-5 with TRBJ2-1; D gene unclear. CDR3 size: 11 residues. V dropped 1 base and J dropped 9 bases, with 4 bases sitting between them. Germline loops: CDR1 MNHEY, CDR2 SVGAGI.